This T cell receptor beta chain was documented in a study of OX40 agonist ivuxolimab in advanced cancers. Overall study: Ivuxolimab is a fully human IgG2 antibody that activates OX40 (CD134). Six ivuxolimab dose levels, 0.01 to 10 mg/kg, were given intravenously every 2 weeks. Prior anti-PD-1, anti-PD-L1 or anti-CTLA-4 therapy did not bar entry, and more than 35% had some. Cohort: 82.7% men, mean age approximately 66, aged about 23 to 80.

Profiled with immunoSEQ multiplex PCR; TCRdb holds only in-frame clones, not every one. The sample lists 65,000 to 95,000 clones; approximately 89% were seen once. CDR1 and CDR2 (germline): SNHLY, FYNNEI. The CDR3 length is 13 residues. V lost 5 bases to trimming and J lost 2 bases, with 8 bases between them. The V call is TRBV2, the J call TRBJ2-3, with unresolved D. The specimen was CD4+ or CD8+ T cells sorted from blood, collected in a trial of the OX40 agonist ivuxolimab. This sequence originates from an adult with an advanced solid tumor such as melanoma, head and neck, liver or kidney cancer. CDR3 sequence (DNA): TGTGCCAGCAGTACGAGGTTCACAGATACGCAGTATTTT. Its translation: CASSTRFTDTQYF.